This T cell receptor beta chain was sequenced for a study of response to subunit inactivated influenza vaccine. V shed 0 bases and J shed 5 bases, with 10 bases lying between them. The CDR3 has 14 amino acids. The germline V gene has CDR1 ENHRY and CDR2 SYGVKD. One entry per CDR3 protein results from TCRdb running MiXCR on the RT-PCR reads. The sample lists 500,000 or so distinct CDR3 sequences; approximately 15% were seen once. The sequence was collected from a man aged 50-75 years who received an inactivated influenza vaccine. The chain combines TRBV10-3 with TRBJ2-5; D possibly corresponds to TRBD2 (6 bases). The sample consisted of CD4+ T cells sorted from PBMCs, taken less than 30 months after vaccination. The CDR3 nucleotides are TGTGCCATCAGTGAGTCGACCAGCGGGGAGACCCAGTACTTC. Translating it yields CAISESTSGETQYF.